Below, 21 T cell receptor beta chains from the same sample are listed, as sequenced in a study of shared clonotypes between healthy human individuals. Using immunoSEQ multiplex PCR, the repertoire was profiled, and TCRdb retains in-frame clones only, with some absent. The data show over 1.5 million clones, approximately 98% seen once. Sequenced: naive CD4+ T cells sorted from blood. Subset: CD45RA+ positively selected. These receptors all come from a young man in good health.

This chain joins TRBV10-3 and TRBJ1-2; 7 bases line up with TRBD1. Germline V gene lookup returns CDR1 ENHRY and CDR2 SYGVKD. The CDR3 runs to 16 residues. V lost 2 bases, J lost 1 base, and 7 bases stayed unmatched. Written as DNA, the CDR3 is TGTGCCATCAGTGAGGGGGACAGCTTTATTAACTATGGCTACACCTTC. This gives the protein CAISEGDSFINYGYTF.

The rearrangement joins TRBV28 to TRBJ2-5; possibly TRBD1 or TRBD2 for D (5 bases each). Trimming shortened V by 6 bases and J by 5 bases, and 16 bases separated the two germline ends. Germline V CDR1 and CDR2: MDHEN, SYDVKM. This CDR3 is 14 amino acids long. CDR3 bases: TGTGCCAGCAGCGGGACCGCTCTATTGGAGACCCAGTACTTC. It yields the protein CASSGTALLETQYF.

This chain connects TRBV5-6 to TRBJ1-2; a possible D gene is TRBD1 (5 bases). The V gene lost 2 bases and the J gene lost 1 base, with 6 bases spanning the gap. Germline assignment: CDR1 SGHDT and CDR2 YYEEEE. The CDR3 has 13 residues. CDR3 DNA: TGTGCCAGCAGCTTAGACAGTAACTATGGCTACACCTTC. It codes for CASSLDSNYGYTF.

The chain joins TRBV11-3 to TRBJ2-1; no definite D call. This CDR3 is built from 15 residues. CDR1 SGHNT and CDR2 YENEEA come from the germline V gene. Trimming took 2 bases from V and 0 from J, leaving 8 bases between them. The CDR3 protein is CASSLQPSSYNEQFF. As DNA, the CDR3 is TGTGCCAGCAGCTTACAGCCGAGCTCCTACAATGAGCAGTTCTTC.

This clone was recorded once. V is TRBV28 and J is TRBJ1-2; tentatively, D is TRBD1 (6 bases). The CDR3 loop spans 16 amino acids. Germline V gene data show CDR1 as MDHEN and CDR2 as SYDVKM. The germline V and J ends were trimmed by 3 bases and 7 bases, with 21 bases remaining between them. CDR3 nucleotides: TGTGCCAGCAGTTTGTCTCGGGACACTTCCCGGGGTGGCTACACCTTC. Translated: CASSLSRDTSRGGYTF.

V and J are TRBV9 and TRBJ2-3; a possible D gene is TRBD1 (5 bases). The germline V gene encodes CDR1 SGDLS and CDR2 YYNGEE. The CDR3 runs to 15 residues. V was cut by 4 bases and J by 1 base, with 13 bases left in between. The CDR3 sequence is CASSSTPRGTDTQYF. The CDR3 DNA reads TGTGCCAGCAGCTCGACACCCAGGGGCACAGATACGCAGTATTTT.

Comment on this clone: Additional DNA sequences in this sample encode the identical CDR3. The rearrangement uses TRBV7-9 and TRBJ1-5; a weak D match, TRBD1 (5 bases). Germline CDR1 SEHNR, CDR2 FQNEAQ (reference sequence). The V end was cut by 4 bases, the J end by 3 bases, with 7 bases between. CDR3 size: 13 residues. The CDR3 protein is CASSSGPNQPQHF. As DNA, the CDR3 is TGTGCCAGCAGCTCGGGACCCAATCAGCCCCAGCATTTT.

The chain is built from TRBV6-4 and TRBJ2-3, with D possibly matching TRBD2 (6 bases). The V end lost 4 bases, the J end lost 5 bases, and 22 bases lay between the germline ends. The germline CDR1 and CDR2 sequences are MRHNA and SNTAGT. The CDR3 sequence is 17 residues long. DNA of the CDR3: TGTGCCAGCAGTGGGGTGGGGAGGCGGCAGGGTGAAGATACGCAGTATTTT. It encodes CASSGVGRRQGEDTQYF.

On this clone itself: The identical CDR3 is also encoded by other nucleotide sequences in the sample. This sequence joins TRBV7-3 and TRBJ2-2; 11 bases are shared with TRBD2. Looked up from germline, CDR1 is SGHTA and CDR2 is FQGTGA. CDR3 length: 16 amino acids. Trimming took 0 bases from V and 5 from J; bases not matched to a gene: 2. The DNA for the CDR3 is TGTGCCAGCAGCTTAACAGGGACTAGCGGTACCGGGGAGCTGTTTTTT. This codes for CASSLTGTSGTGELFF.

Concerning this clone itself: Other DNA sequences in the sample encode the same CDR3. The rearrangement uses TRBV7-9 and TRBJ1-2; D unclear. V shed 1 base and J shed 3 bases, with 6 bases lying between them. CDR1 and CDR2 from the germline V gene are SEHNR and FQNEAQ (reference sequence). The CDR3 has 13 residues. CDR3 DNA: TGTGCCAGCAGCTTAGGGTCAGACTATGGCTACACCTTC. This encodes CASSLGSDYGYTF. Full variable domain (outside the CDR3, taken from reference TRBV7-9 and TRBJ1-2): DTGVSQNPRHKITKRGQNVTFRCDPISEHNRLYWYRQTLGQGPEFLTYFQNEAQLEKSRLLSDRFSAERPKGSFSTLEIQRTEQGDSAMYLCASSLGSDYGYTFGSGTRLTVV.

The CDR3 reads CASSIGGTTKTQYF. The CDR3 nucleotides read TGTGCCAGTAGTATTGGGGGGACCACGAAGACCCAGTACTTC. This chain links TRBV19 with TRBJ2-5; D perhaps matches TRBD2 (6 bases). Germline V gives CDR1 LNHDA, CDR2 SQIVND (reference sequence). Trimming stripped 3 bases from V and 6 bases from J, with 14 bases between. The CDR3 is 14 amino acids.

J is TRBJ1-1 and V is TRBV29-1; D ambiguous. V was clipped by 7 bases and J by 1 base, with 7 bases between them. The CDR3 contains 11 residues. CDR1 SQVTM and CDR2 ANQGSEA come from the germline V gene. CDR3 nucleotide sequence: TGCAGCGGGGGTAGGAACACTGAAGCTTTCTTT. Translation: CSGGRNTEAFF.

The rearrangement uses TRBV29-1 and TRBJ1-1; no definite D call. V was clipped by 6 bases and J by 1 base, with 12 bases between them. This CDR3 is 13 amino acids long. The V gene's germline CDR1 is SQVTM and CDR2 ANQGSEA. The CDR3 region is CSVTRLGNTEAFF. CDR3 sequence (DNA): TGCAGCGTGACACGGCTGGGGAACACTGAAGCTTTCTTT.

CDR3: CASSTRPRAGASDTQYF. The CDR3 bases are TGTGCCAGCAGCACCCGCCCTCGGGCGGGAGCATCAGATACGCAGTATTTT. V is TRBV11-2 and J is TRBJ2-3; 7 bases are a match to TRBD2. This CDR3 has 17 amino acids. Germline V gives CDR1 SGHAT, CDR2 FQNNGV. The J segment lost 4 bases and the V segment lost 5 bases, leaving 15 bases of the junction unmatched.

On this clone itself: Other DNA variants within this sample encode the same CDR3. This rearrangement joins TRBV5-6 to TRBJ2-7, with D unresolved. CDR1 SGHDT and CDR2 YYEEEE come from the germline V gene. V lost 0 bases to trimming and J lost 4 bases, with 5 bases between them. The CDR3 runs to 12 residues. In DNA form, the CDR3 reads TGTGCCAGCAGCTTGGGAGTTTACGAGCAGTACTTC. Encoded protein: CASSLGVYEQYF.

The rearrangement links TRBV11-3 to TRBJ2-7; 7 bases are a match to TRBD1. After removal of 5 bases from V and 2 bases from J, the junction contained 9 bases not matched to a gene. This CDR3 is built from 15 residues. In germline, CDR1 is SGHNT, CDR2 YENEEA. This CDR3 reads CASSPGQERAYEQYF. The CDR3 bases are TGTGCCAGCAGCCCAGGACAGGAAAGAGCCTACGAGCAGTACTTC.

As regards this clone: Other DNA sequences in the sample encode the same CDR3. This chain connects TRBV10-1 to TRBJ1-1, with a tentative D call TRBD1 (5 bases). Germline assignment: CDR1 WNHNN and CDR2 SYGVQD (reference sequence). Trimming cost V 0 bases and J 4 bases, with 9 bases left between them. This CDR3 region has 14 residues. The CDR3 DNA sequence: TGCGCCAGCAGTGAGTCGGGGAGGGGCACTGAAGCTTTCTTT. Amino acids: CASSESGRGTEAFF.

A note on this clone: This same CDR3 is encoded by further DNA sequences in the sample. The CDR3 loop reads CASSLARSYEQYF. The CDR3 bases are TGTGCCAGCAGCTTGGCCCGCTCCTACGAGCAGTACTTC. The V gene is TRBV5-5, the J gene TRBJ2-7; unclear D gene. Trimming stripped 0 bases from V and 0 bases from J, with 4 bases between. This CDR3 comprises 13 residues. CDR1 is SGHKS and CDR2 is YYEKEE in the germline V gene (reference sequence).

Here the CDR3 DNA reads TGTGCCAGCTCACCACCAGGCCTCGTTGAGGGGTTCTTC. Encoded protein: CASSPPGLVEGFF. V and J are TRBV18 and TRBJ2-1, with D maybe TRBD2 (5 bases). V lost 0 bases and J lost 15, with 15 bases in between. The CDR3 length is 13 residues. Germline CDR1 KGHSH, CDR2 LQKENI.

The chain carries TRBV5-5 and TRBJ1-2; tentatively, D is TRBD1 (6 bases). CDR3 length: 15 amino acids. Trimming pared 6 bases from V and 4 bases from J, leaving 19 bases between. Germline CDR1 and CDR2: SGHKS and YYEKEE (reference sequence). The CDR3 region is CASTMTGASPYGYTF. DNA for the CDR3: TGTGCCAGCACCATGACGGGGGCGTCCCCCTATGGCTACACCTTC.

The chain couples TRBV25-1 to TRBJ1-1; D remains ambiguous. CDR1 MGHDK and CDR2 SYGVNS come from the germline V gene. This CDR3 is 11 amino acids long. Trimming left V 7 bases short and J 10 bases short, with 13 bases between. The CDR3, as DNA: TGTGCCAGCACGGCCGGCCATGTAGCTTTCTTT. Its protein product is CASTAGHVAFF.